The 17 T cell receptor beta chains below all came from one sample that was sequenced in a study of blood T cell repertoires in COVID-19. Method: immunoSEQ multiplex PCR; TCRdb's copy keeps in-frame clones and lacks some. The sample records nearly 50,000 clones, roughly 86% being singletons. Material: peripheral blood. These receptors came from a woman aged 60-70 years with acute or convalescent COVID-19.

The rearrangement uses TRBV7-9 and TRBJ1-1; D unclear. Germline loops: CDR1 SEHNR, CDR2 FQNEAQ (reference sequence). The CDR3 is 14 residues long. Between the trimmed V and J ends, which lost 2 bases and 4 bases, there was a span of 11 bases. Written as DNA, the CDR3 is TGTGCCAGCAGCTTAACAGCAGAGAGCACTGAAGCTTTCTTT. It encodes CASSLTAESTEAFF. The full variable domain, in which reference TRBV7-9 and TRBJ1-1 provide the parts outside the CDR3, is DTGVSQNPRHKITKRGQNVTFRCDPISEHNRLYWYRQTLGQGPEFLTYFQNEAQLEKSRLLSDRFSAERPKGSFSTLEIQRTEQGDSAMYLCASSLTAESTEAFFGQGTRLTVV.

The chain has TRBV7-9 and TRBJ2-5, with 11 positions matching TRBD2. This CDR3 contains 18 residues. CDR1 is SEHNR and CDR2 is FQNEAQ in the germline V gene (reference sequence). J gave up 0 bases and V 1 base, and 7 bases lay outside the gene matches. For the CDR3, the DNA is TGTGCCAGCAGCTTAGTTACTAGCGGGGGCCTGTACCAAGAGACCCAGTACTTC. Its translation is CASSLVTSGGLYQETQYF.

This rearrangement joins TRBV7-9 to TRBJ2-5; D is possibly TRBD2 (6 bases). The V end was cut by 4 bases, the J end by 4 bases, with 16 bases between. The CDR3 runs to 15 residues. Germline loops: CDR1 SEHNR, CDR2 FQNEAQ (reference sequence). The CDR3 region has the DNA TGTGCCAGCAGCTCGGGACTCACCGGGGGAGAGACCCAGTACTTC. Its translation is CASSSGLTGGETQYF.

V gene TRBV7-6 combines with J gene TRBJ1-4; TRBD1 matches at 7 bases. Looked up from germline, CDR1 is SGHVS and CDR2 is FNYEAQ. This CDR3 is 13 amino acids long. Trimming removed 6 bases from V and 15 bases from J; junction bases left unmatched: 13. The CDR3 here is CASSLALGQVLFF. DNA of the CDR3: TGTGCCAGCAGTCTCGCGCTCGGACAGGTTTTGTTTTTT.

The table lists this clone with a few counts. The CDR3 DNA reads as TGTGCCAGCAGTCCTAGGCTGGGTGTCACTGAAGCTTTCTTT. It codes for CASSPRLGVTEAFF. The V call is TRBV2, the J call TRBJ1-1; D ambiguous. CDR3 length: 14 amino acids. V was clipped by 5 bases and J by 4 bases, with 14 bases between them. CDR1 SNHLY and CDR2 FYNNEI come from the germline V gene.

This chain connects TRBV19 to TRBJ2-1; TRBD1 agrees at 12 bases. The CDR3 runs 15 residues. The germline V gene encodes CDR1 LNHDA and CDR2 SQIVND (reference sequence). V trimming: 6 bases; J trimming: 8 bases; junction bases outside the gene matches: 8. CDR3 region: CASRGGTGGRYEQFF. In DNA, the CDR3 is TGTGCCAGTAGGGGAGGGACAGGGGGCAGGTATGAGCAGTTCTTC. Full variable domain (outside the CDR3, taken from reference TRBV19 and TRBJ2-1): DGGITQSPKYLFRKEGQNVTLSCEQNLNHDAMYWYRQDPGQGLRLIYYSQIVNDFQKGDIAEGYSVSREKKESFPLTVTSAQKNPTAFYLCASRGGTGGRYEQFFGPGTRLTVL.

The chain combines TRBV7-2 with TRBJ2-5; 11 positions agree with TRBD1. The CDR3 totals 16 residues. V shed 5 bases and J 4 bases; nucleotides not matched to a gene: 9. The germline V gene has CDR1 SGHTA and CDR2 FQGNSA. The CDR3 bases are TGTGCCAGCAGCCTATCCAGGGGGACAGGGGGAGAGACCCAGTACTTC. This encodes CASSLSRGTGGETQYF.

The V and J genes are TRBV29-1 and TRBJ1-2; TRBD1 is a possible D gene (5 bases). The CDR3 loop spans 11 amino acids. The germline gives CDR1 SQVTM, CDR2 ANQGSEA. Trimming left V 6 bases short and J 5 bases short, with 10 bases between. This CDR3 reads CSVPDSYGYTF. The CDR3, as DNA: TGCAGCGTCCCAGACAGTTATGGCTACACCTTC.

This chain links TRBV25-1 with TRBJ2-7; D not resolved. CDR1 is MGHDK, CDR2 SYGVNS, per germline. Trimming removed 2 bases from V and 0 bases from J, with 17 bases in between. There are 17 residues in the CDR3. In DNA, the CDR3 is TGTGCCAGCAGTGAAGCCAGGCTCACATCCTTCTCCTACGAGCAGTACTTC. This encodes CASSEARLTSFSYEQYF.

This clone was picked up one time. The CDR3 DNA reads as TGTGCCAGCAGCTCCCGGACGGGAGGCAACACCATATATTTT. Translated: CASSSRTGGNTIYF. J is TRBJ1-3 and V is TRBV13; D uncertain. CDR1 is PRHDT and CDR2 is FYEKMQ in the germline V gene (reference sequence). The CDR3 contains 14 residues. V shed 4 bases and J shed 7 bases, with 14 bases lying between them.

The chain is built from TRBV12-5 and TRBJ1-2; 7 bases are a match to TRBD1. Germline lookup yields CDR1 LGHNT and CDR2 FRNRAP. The CDR3 runs 12 residues. The V gene end was trimmed by 5 bases and the J gene end by 8 bases; junction bases not matched to a gene: 5. CDR3 residues: CASGTDRDGYTF. The CDR3 DNA follows: TGTGCTAGTGGTACAGACAGGGACGGCTACACCTTC.

V gene TRBV7-2 combines with J gene TRBJ2-7; 9 nucleotides agree with TRBD1. CDR1 and CDR2 from the germline V gene are SGHTA and FQGNSA. CDR3 length: 15 residues. J lost 1 base, V lost 5 bases, and 6 bases had no gene match. CDR3 DNA sequence: TGTGCCAGCAGCATTGGACAGGGGAGGTCCTACGAGCAGTACTTC. The encoded protein is CASSIGQGRSYEQYF.

The chain recombines TRBV5-3 with TRBJ1-5, with TRBD1 as a possible D gene (6 bases). TRBV5-3 is an open reading frame, and its role is uncertain. V was trimmed by 5 bases and J by 2 bases, leaving 17 bases between them. The CDR3 sequence is 16 residues long. This CDR3 reads CARSCDWGGGNQPQHF. The DNA of the CDR3 is TGTGCCAGAAGTTGTGACTGGGGGGGCGGCAATCAGCCCCAGCATTTT.

V usage is TRBV6-1 and J usage is TRBJ1-2, with D possibly being TRBD1 (6 bases). CDR1 and CDR2 (germline): MNHNS, SASEGT. This CDR3 is 14 amino acids long. Trimming took 3 bases from V and 8 from J, leaving 16 bases between them. The CDR3 DNA follows: TGTGCCAGCAGTGAGTCGTGGCAGGGGCTAGGCTACACCTTC. Translated, it gives CASSESWQGLGYTF.

This rearrangement joins TRBV19 to TRBJ1-4; D gene uncertain. With 3 bases removed from V and 0 bases from J, the gap between germline ends came to 14 bases. The CDR3 has 17 amino acids. The germline CDR1 and CDR2 sequences are LNHDA and SQIVND (reference sequence). In nucleotides, the CDR3 is TGTGCCAGTAGTATCGAACAGATCGTTGCAACTAATGAAAAACTGTTTTTT. The encoded protein is CASSIEQIVATNEKLFF. The variable domain in full, completed from reference TRBV19 and TRBJ1-4, reads DGGITQSPKYLFRKEGQNVTLSCEQNLNHDAMYWYRQDPGQGLRLIYYSQIVNDFQKGDIAEGYSVSREKKESFPLTVTSAQKNPTAFYLCASSIEQIVATNEKLFFGSGTQLSVL.

The chain joins TRBV3-1 (or the pseudogene TRBV3-2) to TRBJ1-1, with 8 nucleotides matching TRBD1. Germline trimming cut 0 bases from V and 1 base from J; bases unmatched to any gene: 1. The CDR3 runs 15 residues. Germline V lookup: CDR1 LGHDT, CDR2 YNNKEL (reference sequence). The CDR3 protein is CASSQDRGRNTEAFF. CDR3 DNA sequence: TGTGCCAGCAGCCAAGACAGGGGGCGGAACACTGAAGCTTTCTTT.

The V gene is TRBV5-8, the J gene TRBJ2-1; 7 nucleotides align to TRBD2. The germline V gene has CDR1 SGHTS and CDR2 YDEGEE. This CDR3 has 15 residues. The ends lost 4 bases at V and 10 bases at J; junction bases unmatched: 14. The CDR3 spells CASSPPGLRVTEQFF. CDR3 nucleotide sequence: TGTGCCAGCAGCCCGCCGGGACTACGGGTTACGGAGCAGTTCTTC.